This passage covers 28 T cell receptor beta chains from one sample sequenced in a study of cytomegalovirus exposure and HLA in healthy donors. Primers: 60 Vbeta forward and 13 Jbeta reverse. Assay used: immunoSEQ multiplex PCR; TCRdb lists only in-frame clones, some missing. The sample has about 270,000 clones; under 80% are singletons. The sample was PBMCs. These TCRs come from a female donor in good health and CMV-seronegative.

Of note for this clone: One end of the junction is discordant with germline, which a read error may explain. The V call is TRBV7-9, the J call TRBJ2-7, with 8 positions matching TRBD1. The CDR3 consists of 14 residues. CDR1 is SEHNR and CDR2 is FQNEAQ in the germline V gene (reference sequence). Here the CDR3 DNA reads TGTTCCAGCAGCGTTTCAACAGGGGGCTACGAGCAGTACTTC. This gives the protein CSSSVSTGGYEQYF. Looking up the rest from reference TRBV7-9 and TRBJ2-7 gives the full variable domain: DTGVSQNPRHKITKRGQNVTFRCDPISEHNRLYWYRQTLGQGPEFLTYFQNEAQLEKSRLLSDRFSAERPKGSFSTLEIQRTEQGDSAMYLCSSSVSTGGYEQYFGPGTRLTVT.

The genes are TRBV11-3 and TRBJ2-1; 8 bases align to TRBD2. Germline loops: CDR1 SGHNT, CDR2 YENEEA. The J segment lost 7 bases and the V segment lost 6 bases, leaving 8 bases of the junction unmatched. There are 14 residues in the CDR3. CDR3 sequence (DNA): TGTGCCAGCAGGCCGGGACTAGTAGATAATGAGCAGTTCTTC. This codes for CASRPGLVDNEQFF. The complete variable domain, with remaining parts taken from reference TRBV11-3 and TRBJ2-1, reads EAGVVQSPRYKIIEKKQPVAFWCNPISGHNTLYWYLQNLGQGPELLIRYENEEAVDDSQLPKDRFSAERLKGVDSTLKIQPAELGDSAVYLCASRPGLVDNEQFFGPGTRLTVL.

This clone was seen only a few times. The rearrangement uses TRBV5-6 and TRBJ1-1; possible D gene TRBD1, 5 bases. Germline V gives CDR1 SGHDT, CDR2 YYEEEE. V lost 4 bases to trimming and J lost 3 bases, with 10 bases between them. The CDR3 runs to 13 residues. CDR3 protein: CASSRSGYTEAFF. CDR3 nucleotides: TGTGCCAGCAGCCGATCAGGGTACACTGAAGCTTTCTTT.

This rearrangement joins TRBV15 to TRBJ1-3, with 7 nucleotides matching TRBD1. The ends lost 11 bases at V and 2 bases at J; junction bases unmatched: 9. Germline values: CDR1 LNHNV, CDR2 YYDKDF (reference sequence). This CDR3 contains 14 residues. The DNA of the CDR3 is TGTGCCGCATTATCGACAGGGACTGGAAACACCATATATTTT. It codes for CAALSTGTGNTIYF.

The CDR3 nucleotides read TGTGCCAGCAGCCAAACAGGGGATAACAATCAGCCCCAGCATTTT. Its protein product is CASSQTGDNNQPQHF. The V call is TRBV4-2, the J call TRBJ1-5; 7 nucleotides line up with TRBD1. Germline CDR1 is LGHNA and CDR2 is YNFKEQ. The CDR3 is made up of 15 amino acids. V gave up 2 bases and J gave up 3 bases; unmatched junction bases: 4.

The rearrangement joins TRBV6-6 to TRBJ2-5; TRBD1 matches at 8 bases. The germline gives CDR1 MNHNY, CDR2 SVGAGI (reference sequence). V was clipped by 4 bases and J by 4 bases; unmatched bases: 5. This CDR3 has 14 amino acids. CDR3: CASSWTGMAETQYF. Here the CDR3 DNA reads TGTGCCAGCAGTTGGACAGGGATGGCAGAGACCCAGTACTTC.

On this clone: A read error may account for a junction end that differs from germline. This chain joins TRBV28 and TRBJ1-2, with D uncertain. The CDR3 covers 13 residues. CDR1 and CDR2 (germline): MDHEN, SYDVKM. CDR3 sequence reads: CASSLKPGYGHTF. CDR3 nucleotide sequence: TGTGCCAGCAGTCTCAAGCCGGGGTATGGCCACACCTTC.

The table lists this clone with a few counts. The rearrangement uses TRBV6-1 and TRBJ2-7; tentative D call: TRBD2 (5 bases). The CDR3 spans 13 residues. Trimming shortened V by 6 bases and J by 2 bases, and 11 bases separated the two germline ends. CDR1 is MNHNS and CDR2 is SASEGT in the germline V gene. The CDR3 loop reads CASSLDFTYEQYF. The CDR3 coding sequence is TGTGCCAGCAGCTTGGACTTCACCTACGAGCAGTACTTC.

This clone came up a few times. The chain is built from TRBV2 and TRBJ2-5; 9 bases match TRBD2. CDR3 length: 13 residues. With 11 bases clipped from V and 5 bases from J, the junction kept 9 bases outside the gene matches. Germline V gene data show CDR1 as SNHLY and CDR2 as FYNNEI. The CDR3 is CAAGTSNTETQYF. DNA of the CDR3: TGTGCCGCTGGGACTAGCAACACGGAGACCCAGTACTTC.

The rearrangement links TRBV19 to TRBJ1-1; TRBD1 aligns across 7 bases. V shed 6 bases, J shed 4 bases, and the junction held 5 bases outside the gene matches. Per germline, CDR1 LNHDA and CDR2 SQIVND (reference sequence). This CDR3 comprises 13 residues. CDR3 loop: CASRVDRTTEAFF. CDR3 in DNA: TGTGCCAGTAGGGTGGACAGGACCACTGAAGCTTTCTTT.

This clone was counted between two and nine times. The chain recombines TRBV28 with TRBJ1-1; D perhaps matches TRBD1 (5 bases). Germline assignment: CDR1 MDHEN and CDR2 SYDVKM. This CDR3 is built from 12 residues. V was clipped by 2 bases and J by 9 bases, with 10 bases between them. DNA of the CDR3: TGTGCCAGCAGTTTACGGGGGTTGCAAGCTTTCTTT. Translated, it gives CASSLRGLQAFF.

The V call is TRBV4-2, the J call TRBJ1-4, with TRBD1 as a possible D gene (6 bases). Looked up from germline, CDR1 is LGHNA and CDR2 is YNFKEQ. Trimming removed 1 base from V and 7 bases from J, with 19 bases in between. The CDR3 extends over 17 amino acids. The CDR3 bases are TGTGCCAGCAGCCAAGGTCAGTCCGGCGGCAGGGGTGAAAAACTGTTTTTT. Its translation: CASSQGQSGGRGEKLFF.

The rearrangement joins TRBV27 to TRBJ1-1; the match to TRBD1 covers 7 bases. Germline loops: CDR1 MNHEY, CDR2 SMNVEV (reference sequence). There are 14 residues in the CDR3. V was clipped by 4 bases and J by 4 bases; unmatched bases: 6. CDR3 in DNA: TGTGCCAGCAGTTCCCCGGCAGGGGGCACTGAAGCTTTCTTT. It encodes CASSSPAGGTEAFF.

The chain uses TRBV7-7 and TRBJ2-5; a possible D gene is TRBD2 (7 bases). The last part of the DNA fits TRBJ2-7 better; the J call may be wrong. Germline V gene lookup returns CDR1 SSHAT and CDR2 FNYEAQ (reference sequence). There are 15 residues in the CDR3. The CDR3 nucleotides read TGTGCCAGCAGCCCCGGGGAGGGTAGGGGGGACGAGCAGTACTTC. It translates to CASSPGEGRGDEQYF.

This clone was seen a few times. This chain joins TRBV10-3 and TRBJ1-2, with 8 nucleotides matching TRBD1. V was pared by 4 bases and J by 4 bases, with 11 bases of the junction left unmatched. Germline loops: CDR1 ENHRY, CDR2 SYGVKD. This CDR3 is 16 amino acids long. The CDR3 spells CAISVTEGQGAYGYTF. The CDR3, as DNA: TGTGCCATCAGTGTAACAGAAGGGCAGGGGGCCTATGGCTACACCTTC.

The genes are TRBV5-1 and TRBJ1-2, with 8 bases aligning to TRBD1. Trimming removed 4 bases from V and 3 bases from J; junction bases left unmatched: 2. Germline CDR1 SGHRS, CDR2 YFSETQ. This CDR3 comprises 13 residues. This CDR3 is CASSPDRDYGYTF. CDR3 DNA: TGCGCCAGCAGCCCGGACAGGGACTATGGCTACACCTTC. Using reference TRBV5-1 and TRBJ1-2 for the parts outside the CDR3, the full variable domain is KAGVTQTPRYLIKTRGQQVTLSCSPISGHRSVSWYQQTPGQGLQFLFEYFSETQRNKGNFPGRFSGRQFSNSRSEMNVSTLELGDSALYLCASSPDRDYGYTFGSGTRLTVV.

This clone was observed a single time. The chain recombines TRBV7-2 with TRBJ2-3; 7 nucleotides align to TRBD2. V lost 7 bases and J lost 3; bases outside the gene matches: 10. Germline assignment: CDR1 SGHTA and CDR2 FQGNSA. This CDR3 is 15 amino acids long. CDR3 protein: CASKSSGYSTDTQYF. CDR3 coding DNA: TGTGCCAGCAAGTCTAGCGGTTATAGTACAGATACGCAGTATTTT.

J is TRBJ1-5 and V is TRBV14; D is unresolved. Between the trimmed V and J ends, which lost 2 bases and 4 bases, there was a span of 6 bases. Germline values: CDR1 SGHDN, CDR2 FVKESK. This CDR3 contains 13 residues. The CDR3 sequence is CASSQRGNQPQHF. The CDR3 coding sequence is TGTGCCAGCAGCCAAAGAGGGAATCAGCCCCAGCATTTT.

This clone was found a few times. This sequence joins TRBV5-1 and TRBJ1-2; D possibly corresponds to TRBD1 (6 bases). The V gene's germline CDR1 is SGHRS and CDR2 YFSETQ. CDR3 length: 15 amino acids. Trimming shortened V by 4 bases and J by 4 bases, and 17 bases separated the two germline ends. The CDR3 DNA sequence: TGCGCCAGCAGCCTTCCCAGACAGGAAGGCTATGGCTACACCTTC. It encodes CASSLPRQEGYGYTF. Complete variable domain (other parts from reference TRBV5-1 and TRBJ1-2): KAGVTQTPRYLIKTRGQQVTLSCSPISGHRSVSWYQQTPGQGLQFLFEYFSETQRNKGNFPGRFSGRQFSNSRSEMNVSTLELGDSALYLCASSLPRQEGYGYTFGSGTRLTVV.

This clone was counted a few times. The genes are TRBV4-1 and TRBJ1-5; D might be TRBD1 (5 bases). Germline V CDR1 and CDR2: MGHRA, YSYEKL. This CDR3 is 13 amino acids long. V was shortened by 6 bases and J by 9 bases, with 15 bases between the two germline ends. CDR3 in amino acids: CASSAGAWGPQHF. In DNA form, the CDR3 reads TGCGCCAGCAGTGCTGGGGCCTGGGGGCCCCAGCATTTT.

This sequence joins TRBV6-1 and TRBJ1-5, with 9 nucleotides matching TRBD1. The V gene end was trimmed by 6 bases and the J gene end by 3 bases; junction bases not matched to a gene: 6. The length of the CDR3 is 15 residues. Germline values: CDR1 MNHNS, CDR2 SASEGT. The CDR3: CASSPTGGHNQPQHF. Written as DNA, the CDR3 is TGTGCCAGCAGCCCGACAGGGGGTCACAATCAGCCCCAGCATTTT.

The chain joins TRBV11-3 to TRBJ2-1, with TRBD2 matching 7 bases. V shed 1 base, J shed 6 bases, and the junction held 0 bases outside the gene matches. CDR1 and CDR2 from the germline V gene are SGHNT and YENEEA. This CDR3 has 13 amino acids. The CDR3 region has the DNA TGTGCCAGCAGCTTAGGGACTAGCAATGAGCAGTTCTTC. It specifies CASSLGTSNEQFF.

The chain combines TRBV6-1 with TRBJ2-4; 8 bases are shared with TRBD1. The CDR3 runs 13 residues. In germline, CDR1 is MNHNS, CDR2 SASEGT. J was trimmed by 3 bases and V by 10 bases; bases with no gene match: 5. The CDR3 region is CAILDRVKNIQYF. DNA of the CDR3: TGTGCCATTTTGGACAGGGTCAAAAACATTCAGTACTTC.

In nucleotides, the CDR3 is TGTGCCATCTCGCGGAACACAGATACGCAGTATTTT. Translating it yields CAISRNTDTQYF. V is TRBV28 and J is TRBJ2-3; D is undetermined. Trimming stripped 10 bases from V and 2 bases from J, with 10 bases between. The CDR3 sequence is 12 residues long. The V gene's germline CDR1 is MDHEN and CDR2 SYDVKM.

The chain employs TRBV9 and TRBJ2-1; 9 bases map to TRBD1. CDR1 and CDR2 (germline): SGDLS, YYNGEE. V lost 1 base to trimming and J lost 7 bases; unmatched junction nucleotides: 3. CDR3 length: 14 residues. This chain's CDR3 is CASSVLQGANEQFF. DNA for the CDR3: TGTGCCAGCAGCGTATTACAGGGGGCTAATGAGCAGTTCTTC.

This chain's CDR3 is CASSTTGLGGYTF. The CDR3 nucleotides read TGTGCCAGCAGCACTACGGGGTTGGGAGGCTACACCTTC. The chain is built from TRBV7-2 and TRBJ1-2, with D hard to call. Germline CDR1 is SGHTA and CDR2 is FQGNSA. Trimming stripped 5 bases from V and 8 bases from J, with 15 bases between. This CDR3 has 13 amino acids.

The rearrangement uses TRBV15 and TRBJ1-1; D might be TRBD1 (5 bases). There are 15 residues in the CDR3. In germline, CDR1 is LNHNV, CDR2 YYDKDF (reference sequence). The V end lost 4 bases, the J end lost 0 bases, and 12 bases lay between the germline ends. DNA for the CDR3: TGTGCCACCAGCACAACGACGGACATGAACACTGAAGCTTTCTTT. Its protein is CATSTTTDMNTEAFF.

There are a few counts of this clone. The V gene is TRBV21-1, the J gene TRBJ2-7; the tabulated D call, TRBD2, remains unverified against the DNA. TRBV21-1 constitutes a pseudogene. The CDR3 length is 16 residues. CDR3 DNA sequence: TGTGCCAGCAGCAAAGTTGCACTATCCGTCTCCTACGAGCAGTACTTC. Translating it yields CASSKVALSVSYEQYF.